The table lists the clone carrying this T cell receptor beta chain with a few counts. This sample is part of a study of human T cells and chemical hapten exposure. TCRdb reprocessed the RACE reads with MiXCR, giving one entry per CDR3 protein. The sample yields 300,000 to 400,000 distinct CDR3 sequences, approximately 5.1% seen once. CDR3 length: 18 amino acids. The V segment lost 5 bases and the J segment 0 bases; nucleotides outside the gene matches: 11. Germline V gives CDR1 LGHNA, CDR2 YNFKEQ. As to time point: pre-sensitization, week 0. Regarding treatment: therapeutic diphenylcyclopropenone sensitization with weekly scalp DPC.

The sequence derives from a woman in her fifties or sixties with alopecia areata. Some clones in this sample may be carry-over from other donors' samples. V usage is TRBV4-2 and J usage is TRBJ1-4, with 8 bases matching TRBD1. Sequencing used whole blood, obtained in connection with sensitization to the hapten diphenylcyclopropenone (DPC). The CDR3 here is CASSYGTGQKATNEKLFF. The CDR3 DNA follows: TGTGCCAGCAGCTATGGGACAGGCCAGAAGGCAACTAATGAAAAACTGTTTTTT.